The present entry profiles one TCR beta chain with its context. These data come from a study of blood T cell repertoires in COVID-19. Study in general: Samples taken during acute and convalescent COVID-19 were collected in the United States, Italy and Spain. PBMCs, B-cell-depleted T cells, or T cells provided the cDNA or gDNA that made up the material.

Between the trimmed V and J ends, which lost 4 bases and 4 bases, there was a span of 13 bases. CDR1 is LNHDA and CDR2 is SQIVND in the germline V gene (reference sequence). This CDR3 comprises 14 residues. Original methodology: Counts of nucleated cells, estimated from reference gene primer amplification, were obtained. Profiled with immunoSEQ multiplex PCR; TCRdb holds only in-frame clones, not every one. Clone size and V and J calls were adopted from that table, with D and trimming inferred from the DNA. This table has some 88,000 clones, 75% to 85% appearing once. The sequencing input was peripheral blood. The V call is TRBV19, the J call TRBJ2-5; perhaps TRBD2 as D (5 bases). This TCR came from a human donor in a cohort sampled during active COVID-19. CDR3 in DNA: TGTGCCAGTAGTACTGAGGGCGCCGGAGAGACCCAGTACTTC. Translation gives CASSTEGAGETQYF.